Presented here are 9 T cell receptor beta chains from one specimen sequenced in a study of PD-L1 blockade in urothelial cancer. Indicated time point: peripheral blood 6 weeks after treatment start. The method was immunoSEQ multiplex PCR; TCRdb's version includes in-frame clones alone and lacks a portion of them. The repertoire holds approximately 47,000 clones, roughly 80% seen once, with around 10% in the top ten. The material sequenced was PBMCs, taken around atezolizumab (anti-PD-L1) treatment. The receptors derive from a man aged 65 to 85 with urothelial cancer.

The chain has TRBV5-1 and TRBJ1-5, with D possibly matching TRBD1 (5 bases). Germline CDR1 reads SGHRS; CDR2 reads YFSETQ. Trimming removed 0 bases at V and 2 bases at J, with 12 bases between. CDR3 length equals 16 residues. The CDR3 bases are TGCGCCAGCAGCTTGGGCGACAGTTATGGCAATCAGCCCCAGCATTTT. Translating it yields CASSLGDSYGNQPQHF.

This clone was detected a few times. The V call is TRBV11-2, the J call TRBJ2-3, with D possibly matching TRBD2 (5 bases). Looked up from germline, CDR1 is SGHAT and CDR2 is FQNNGV. Trimming cost V 1 base and J 0 bases, with 8 bases left between them. The CDR3 sequence is 15 residues long. CDR3 in DNA: TGTGCCAGCAGCTTAGTGGCGGGCAGCACAGATACGCAGTATTTT. This translates into CASSLVAGSTDTQYF.

The J gene is TRBJ1-2, the V gene TRBV19, with D maybe TRBD1 (6 bases). This CDR3 comprises 15 residues. The germline CDR1 and CDR2 sequences are LNHDA and SQIVND (reference sequence). The V and J ends lost 5 bases and 4 bases respectively, with 17 bases between them. This chain's CDR3 is CASSVRTATGYGYTF. As DNA, the CDR3 is TGTGCCAGTAGTGTCCGGACAGCCACGGGCTATGGCTACACCTTC.

V is TRBV28 and J is TRBJ2-2; the match to TRBD1 covers 8 bases. The CDR3 is 13 residues long. Germline trimming cut 8 bases from V and 8 bases from J; bases unmatched to any gene: 7. Germline values: CDR1 MDHEN, CDR2 SYDVKM. This chain's CDR3 is CASHDRGGGELFF. CDR3 sequence (DNA): TGTGCCAGCCACGACAGGGGAGGAGGGGAGCTGTTTTTT.

The V call is TRBV5-6, the J call TRBJ2-7; 7 positions match TRBD2. Trimming at V came to 5 bases and at J to 4 bases, leaving 18 bases not matched to a gene. The CDR3 length is 17 residues. CDR1 is SGHDT and CDR2 is YYEEEE in the germline V gene. The CDR3 here is CASRPRMHSGGRYEQYF. The CDR3 coding sequence is TGTGCCAGCAGACCTAGAATGCACTCGGGGGGAAGATACGAGCAGTACTTC.

This clone has only one observation. The rearrangement joins TRBV5-1 to TRBJ1-1; unclear D gene. Trimming cost V 0 bases and J 11 bases, with 8 bases left between them. This CDR3 contains 11 residues. Germline V gene lookup returns CDR1 SGHRS and CDR2 YFSETQ. CDR3 DNA sequence: TGCGCCAGCAGCTTGGAAGATGAGGCTTTCTTT. This translates into CASSLEDEAFF.

The chain uses TRBV5-1 and TRBJ1-5; D uncertain. The CDR3 has 15 amino acids. V lost 1 base, J lost 1 base, and 9 bases lay in between. Germline lookup yields CDR1 SGHRS and CDR2 YFSETQ. The CDR3 coding sequence is TGCGCCAGCAGCTTGAATGGCATGAGCAATCAGCCCCAGCATTTT. Amino acids: CASSLNGMSNQPQHF.

This chain links TRBV2 with TRBJ1-4; D is uncertain. CDR3 size: 15 residues. The germline gives CDR1 SNHLY, CDR2 FYNNEI. V was pared by 6 bases and J by 8 bases, with 19 bases between. The CDR3 region is CASRRTRSAEEKLFF. The CDR3 nucleotides read TGTGCCAGCAGGAGGACTAGGTCGGCGGAGGAAAAACTGTTTTTT.

The V and J genes are TRBV13 and TRBJ2-5; TRBD2 matches 15 bases. Germline V CDR1 and CDR2: PRHDT, FYEKMQ (reference sequence). The CDR3 is 17 residues long. V lost 5 bases and J lost 1; bases outside the gene matches: 5. The CDR3 region is CASSPGLAGGIQETQYF. Here the CDR3 DNA reads TGTGCCAGCAGCCCGGGACTAGCGGGAGGAATCCAAGAGACCCAGTACTTC. The full variable domain, its missing parts supplied by reference TRBV13 and TRBJ2-5, is AAGVIQSPRHLIKEKRETATLKCYPIPRHDTVYWYQQGPGQDPQFLISFYEKMQSDKGSIPDRFSAQQFSDYHSELNMSSLELGDSALYFCASSPGLAGGIQETQYFGPGTRLLVL.